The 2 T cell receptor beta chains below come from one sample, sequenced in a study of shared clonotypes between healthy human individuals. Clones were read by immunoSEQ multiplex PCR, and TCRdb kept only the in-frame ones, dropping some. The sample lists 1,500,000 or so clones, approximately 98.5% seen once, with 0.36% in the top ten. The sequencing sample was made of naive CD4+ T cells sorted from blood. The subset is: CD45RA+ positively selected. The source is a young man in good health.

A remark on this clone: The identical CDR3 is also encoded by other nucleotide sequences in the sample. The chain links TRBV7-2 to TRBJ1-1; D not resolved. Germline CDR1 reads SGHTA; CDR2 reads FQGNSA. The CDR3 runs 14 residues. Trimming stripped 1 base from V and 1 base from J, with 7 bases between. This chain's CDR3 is CASSLVGWNTEAFF. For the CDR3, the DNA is TGTGCCAGCAGCTTAGTTGGGTGGAACACTGAAGCTTTCTTT.

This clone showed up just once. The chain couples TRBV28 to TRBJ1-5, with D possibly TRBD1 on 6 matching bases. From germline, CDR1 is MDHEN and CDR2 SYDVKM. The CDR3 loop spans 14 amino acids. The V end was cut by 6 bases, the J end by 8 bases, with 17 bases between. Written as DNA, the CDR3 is TGTGCCAGCAGGGTAACAGGGACTCTGAAGCCCCAGCATTTT. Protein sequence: CASRVTGTLKPQHF. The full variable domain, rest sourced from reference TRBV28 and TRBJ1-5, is DVKVTQSSRYLVKRTGEKVFLECVQDMDHENMFWYRQDPGLGLRLIYFSYDVKMKEKGDIPEGYSVSREKKERFSLILESASTNQTSMYLCASRVTGTLKPQHFGDGTRLSIL.